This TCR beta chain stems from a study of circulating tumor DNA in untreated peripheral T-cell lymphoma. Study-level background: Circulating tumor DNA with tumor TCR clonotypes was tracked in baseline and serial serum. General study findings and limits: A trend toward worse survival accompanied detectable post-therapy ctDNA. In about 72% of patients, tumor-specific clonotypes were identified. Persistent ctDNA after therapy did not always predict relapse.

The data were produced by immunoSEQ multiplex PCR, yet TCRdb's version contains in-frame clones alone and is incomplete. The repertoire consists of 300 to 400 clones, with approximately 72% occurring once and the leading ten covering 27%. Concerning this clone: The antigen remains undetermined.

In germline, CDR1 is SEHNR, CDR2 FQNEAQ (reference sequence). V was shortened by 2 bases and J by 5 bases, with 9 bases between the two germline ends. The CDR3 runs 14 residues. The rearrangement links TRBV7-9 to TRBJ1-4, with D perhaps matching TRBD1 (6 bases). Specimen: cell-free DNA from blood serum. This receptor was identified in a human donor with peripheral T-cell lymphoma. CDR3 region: CASSLRQGNEKLFF. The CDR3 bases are TGTGCCAGCAGCTTAAGGCAGGGGAATGAAAAACTGTTTTTT.